The rows below give T cell receptor beta chains drawn from one sample of a study of control samples from healthy donors and cancer patients. The protocol was immunoSEQ multiplex PCR, while the TCRdb copy is restricted to in-frame clones and leaves out a portion. The table lists under 100,000 clones, 85% to 95% of them singletons. What was sequenced was blood. The receptors derive from a woman aged 25 to 39 in good health. Each CDR3 is given with its conserved first and last residue. D genes are given only for firm matches. Size tells how often a clone was seen (once, few, many) or the class of an expanded clone, and some rows leave it out.

cdr3_nt	cdr3_aa	v_call	j_call	cdr3_length	clone_size	d_call
TGTGCCAGCAGCCAAGATCAGCGGTCCTATGGCTACACCTTC	CASSQDQRSYGYTF	TRBV3-1/TRBV3-2	TRBJ1-2	14	-	-
TGTGCCAGCTCTTCCCTCACAGATACGCAGTATTTT	CASSSLTDTQYF	TRBV18	TRBJ2-3	12	-	-
TGTGCCAGCAGCCGCGGACAGGGAAGGGTAGAGACCCAGTACTTC	CASSRGQGRVETQYF	TRBV6-5	TRBJ2-5	15	-	TRBD1
TGTGCTAGCAGCTTAGGTGCGGGAGGGTCCTACGAGCAGTACTTC	CASSLGAGGSYEQYF	TRBV7-7	TRBJ2-7	15	-	TRBD2
TGTGCCAGCAGCCCACACAGGGGCGGCGTCTATGGCTACACCTTC	CASSPHRGGVYGYTF	TRBV9	TRBJ1-2	15	-	TRBD1
TGTGCCAGCAGCCAAGATTTCGATGAGGCCTCCACAGATACGCAGTATTTT	CASSQDFDEASTDTQYF	TRBV3-1/TRBV3-2	TRBJ2-3	17	-	-
TGCGCCAGCAGCTTAGGCCGATTCGATACGCAGTATTTT	CASSLGRFDTQYF	TRBV5-1	TRBJ2-3	13	-	-
TGTGCCACCAGCAGAGTCGGACAGGGCCGGGGCGGCTACACCTTC	CATSRVGQGRGGYTF	TRBV15	TRBJ1-2	15	-	TRBD1
TGCGCCAGCAGCCAAGCAGGGACTAGCGGGAGAAGGGGAGAGACCCAGTACTTC	CASSQAGTSGRRGETQYF	TRBV4-1	TRBJ2-5	18	-	TRBD2
TGTGCCAGTAGTATCCGGGACACAACGCAGTATTTT	CASSIRDTTQYF	TRBV19	TRBJ2-3	12	-	-
TGTGCCAGCAGTTCCCATGTCACAGATACGCAGTATTTT	CASSSHVTDTQYF	TRBV6-5	TRBJ2-3	13	-	-
TGTGCCAGCTCACCACTTGGGACAGGGGGCAAAAAACTGTTTTTT	CASSPLGTGGKKLFF	TRBV18	TRBJ1-4	15	few	TRBD1
TGTGCCACCAGCAGAGGATCAGGGACAGCTTTGAATCAGCCCCAGCATTTT	CATSRGSGTALNQPQHF	TRBV15	TRBJ1-5	17	-	TRBD1
TGTGCCAGCAGTCCGCCGAGGGGGGGGGATGAAAAACTGTTTTTT	CASSPPRGGDEKLFF	TRBV28	TRBJ1-4	15	-	-
TGTGCCAGCAGTTCTGAGCGATACGAGCAGTACTTC	CASSSERYEQYF	TRBV28	TRBJ2-7	12	-	-
TGTGCCAGCAGTCCGCGTAGGGTACTGTTTTTT	CASSPRRVLFF	TRBV6-5	TRBJ1-4	11	-	-
TGTGCCAGCAGCTTGGCACGGGAGACTGTTTATGAGCAGTTCTTC	CASSLARETVYEQFF	TRBV5-5	TRBJ2-1	15	-	-
TGTGCCAGCAGCCGGCCCGGGACAGGGGTTCCTGAAGCTTTCTTT	CASSRPGTGVPEAFF	TRBV7-9	TRBJ1-1	15	once	TRBD1
TGTGCCAGCAGCTTGGAAGGGTCGCACTATAATTCACCCCTCCACTTT	CASSLEGSHYNSPLHF	TRBV5-8	TRBJ1-6	16	once	-
TGTGCCAGCAGATTACCCGAGGTATCCGATGAAGCTTTCTTT	CASRLPEVSDEAFF	TRBV11-2	TRBJ1-1	14	-	-
TGTGCCAGCAGCTTAGGCAGGGGGGAAGAATCCTACGAGCAGTACTTC	CASSLGRGEESYEQYF	TRBV13	TRBJ2-7	16	once	-
TGTGCCACCAGTGATGTTACAGAAGGGGAGACCCAGTACTTC	CATSDVTEGETQYF	TRBV24-1	TRBJ2-5	14	-	-
TGTGCCAGCATCTCGACGGATGAAAAACTGTTTTTT	CASISTDEKLFF	TRBV28	TRBJ1-4	12	-	-
TGCGCCAGCAGTGACTTCCGGGACGCAGAATGGGACTATGGCTACACCTTC	CASSDFRDAEWDYGYTF	TRBV10-1	TRBJ1-2	17	-	-
TGTGCCAGCAGAGACGAGGGTTACTATGGCTACACCTTC	CASRDEGYYGYTF	TRBV3-1/TRBV3-2	TRBJ1-2	13	-	-
TGTGCCAGCAGGAGGACTAGCGGGAGTTACAATGAGCAGTTCTTC	CASRRTSGSYNEQFF	TRBV5-4	TRBJ2-1	15	-	TRBD2
TGTGCCAGCAGCTTCGGTAGGACAGGGAAGTTTGAGCAGTTCTTC	CASSFGRTGKFEQFF	TRBV11-3	TRBJ2-1	15	once	TRBD1
TGTGCCAGCAGCTCCTATGACACAGATACGCAGTATTTT	CASSSYDTDTQYF	TRBV11-3	TRBJ2-3	13	-	-
TGTGCCATCAGTGAGTCCCCCCTGCGACAAGGGGCTGGAAACACCATATATTTT	CAISESPLRQGAGNTIYF	TRBV10-3	TRBJ1-3	18	-	-
TGTGCCAGCAGTTCTCCGGACCTTTATGAAGCTTTCTTT	CASSSPDLYEAFF	TRBV28	TRBJ1-1	13	-	-
TGTGCCAGTAGTATTGGTGTCGGGGGAGGGGATCAGCCCCAGCATTTT	CASSIGVGGGDQPQHF	TRBV19	TRBJ1-5	16	-	-
TGCAGTGCTAGTGATCCGGGACAGGGGAACTATGGCTACACCTTC	CSASDPGQGNYGYTF	TRBV20-1	TRBJ1-2	15	-	TRBD1
TGTGCCACTACCCCCGGGACAGGCATCTCCTACGAGCAGTACTTC	CATTPGTGISYEQYF	TRBV19	TRBJ2-7	15	-	TRBD1
TGTGCCAGCAGTCCTTCTCGGGGACAGGGATACAATGAGCAGTTCTTC	CASSPSRGQGYNEQFF	TRBV2	TRBJ2-1	16	-	TRBD1
TGTGCCAGCAGTGTTGGGGGCACAGATACGCAGTATTTT	CASSVGGTDTQYF	TRBV6-4	TRBJ2-3	13	-	-
TGTGCCACCCAAGGGGATGAGGGGAATGGCTACACCTTC	CATQGDEGNGYTF	TRBV19	TRBJ1-2	13	-	-
TGTGCCAGCAGTTCAGGGTTCGGAAACACCATATATTTT	CASSSGFGNTIYF	TRBV6-6	TRBJ1-3	13	-	-
TGCGCCAGCAGCTTGGGGACACATAATTCACCCCTCCACTTT	CASSLGTHNSPLHF	TRBV5-1	TRBJ1-6	14	-	-
TGTGCCAGCAGCCAAGGGACTAGCGCGGGGGGGCCTGAGACCCAGTACTTC	CASSQGTSAGGPETQYF	TRBV3-1/TRBV3-2	TRBJ2-5	17	-	TRBD2
TGTGCCAGCAGCTGGACCGGGACACCGAACACTGAAGCTTTCTTT	CASSWTGTPNTEAFF	TRBV5-5	TRBJ1-1	15	once	-
TGTGCCAGCAGCCAAGTGGTACTAGCGGGAGGTCCGAACAATGAGCAGTTCTTC	CASSQVVLAGGPNNEQFF	TRBV4-2	TRBJ2-1	18	-	TRBD2